The present T cell receptor (beta chain) was sequenced within a study of human CD8 memory T cell subsets. TCR beta libraries were made by UMI-labeled 5' RACE. In the study's own analysis: Each of the TCR beta libraries had somewhere between about 2,900 and 20,000 functional CDR3 beta clonotypes in it. TCRdb re-called the 5' RACE reads, yielding one record per CDR3 amino acid sequence without DNA. TCRdb assigned the V and J calls; the authors' analysis was not used. Its table lists 9,000 to 10,000 distinct CDR3 sequences. The study's findings and limits: Measured by normalized Shannon-Wiener diversity, stem-like memory and precursor exhausted T cells were similarly high in diversity, which was not the case for effector memory cells.

The CDR3 sequence is 17 residues long. Germline CDR1 MGHDK, CDR2 SYGVNS. In regard to this clonotype: Its matching antigen is unknown.

RNA was obtained from duplicate vials of over 120,000 sorted CD8+ T cells per subset. V is TRBV25-1 and J is TRBJ2-2; TCRdb lists TRBD2, though no DNA is available to test this call. The sequence came from a human donor in good health. The sequencing sample was made of CD8+ T cells from PBMCs. CDR3: CASSEFGAGVHTGELFF.